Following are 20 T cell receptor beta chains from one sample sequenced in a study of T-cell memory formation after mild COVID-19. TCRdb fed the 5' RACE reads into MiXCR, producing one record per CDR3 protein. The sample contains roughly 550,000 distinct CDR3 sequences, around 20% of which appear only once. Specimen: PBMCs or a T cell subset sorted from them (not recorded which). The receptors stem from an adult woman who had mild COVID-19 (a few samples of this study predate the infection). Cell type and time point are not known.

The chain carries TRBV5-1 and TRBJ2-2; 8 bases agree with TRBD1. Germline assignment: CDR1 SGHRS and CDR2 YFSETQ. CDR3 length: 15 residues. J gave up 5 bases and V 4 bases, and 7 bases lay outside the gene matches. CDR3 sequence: CASSPGQASTGELFF. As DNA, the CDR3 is TGCGCCAGCAGCCCGGGACAGGCCTCGACCGGGGAGCTGTTTTTT.

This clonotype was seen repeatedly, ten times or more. CDR3 sequence (DNA): TGCGCCAGCAGCTTGGCGTCAGGGCTCTCCTACGAGCAGTACTTC. Protein product: CASSLASGLSYEQYF. The chain joins TRBV5-1 to TRBJ2-7; D might be TRBD1 (5 bases). This CDR3 region has 15 residues. Germline V CDR1 and CDR2: SGHRS, YFSETQ. Trimming pared 0 bases from V and 0 bases from J, leaving 10 bases between.

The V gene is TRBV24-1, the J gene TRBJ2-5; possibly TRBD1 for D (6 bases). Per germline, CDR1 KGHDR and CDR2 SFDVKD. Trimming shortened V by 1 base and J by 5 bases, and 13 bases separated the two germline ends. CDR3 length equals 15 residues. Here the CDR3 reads CATSDFPGVGETQYF. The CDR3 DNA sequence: TGTGCCACCAGTGATTTCCCAGGGGTCGGGGAGACCCAGTACTTC.

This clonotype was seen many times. For the CDR3, the DNA is TGTGCCAGCAGCCGAAGCTCCTGCACAGATACGCAGTATTTT. This codes for CASSRSSCTDTQYF. The rearrangement links TRBV12-3 or TRBV12-4 to TRBJ2-3; unclear D gene. Trimming cost V 6 bases and J 1 base, with 11 bases left between them. This CDR3 contains 14 residues.

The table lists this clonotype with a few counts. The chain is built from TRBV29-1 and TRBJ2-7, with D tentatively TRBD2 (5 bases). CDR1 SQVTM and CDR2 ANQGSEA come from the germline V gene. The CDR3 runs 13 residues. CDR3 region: CSVRRASTYEQYF. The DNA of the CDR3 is TGCAGTGTGCGGCGGGCCTCAACCTACGAGCAGTACTTC.

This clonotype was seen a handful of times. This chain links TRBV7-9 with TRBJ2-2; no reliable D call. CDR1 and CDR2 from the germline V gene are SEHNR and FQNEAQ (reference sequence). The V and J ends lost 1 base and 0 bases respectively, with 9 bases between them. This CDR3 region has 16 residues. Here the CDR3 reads CASSLVSFANTGELFF. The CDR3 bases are TGTGCCAGCAGCTTAGTGTCATTCGCGAACACCGGGGAGCTGTTTTTT.

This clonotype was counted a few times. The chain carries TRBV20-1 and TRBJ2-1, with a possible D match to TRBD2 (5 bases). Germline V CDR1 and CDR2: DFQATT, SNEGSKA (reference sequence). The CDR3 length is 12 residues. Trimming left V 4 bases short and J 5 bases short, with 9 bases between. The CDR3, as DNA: TGCAGTGCTATTAGAGGGAACAATGAGCAGTTCTTC. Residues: CSAIRGNNEQFF.

The CDR3 sequence: CASSYDRTNYGYTF. The CDR3 DNA follows: TGTGCCAGCAGTTACGACAGGACCAACTATGGCTACACCTTC. The chain employs TRBV6-5 and TRBJ1-2, with TRBD1 as a possible D gene (6 bases). The V gene lost 2 bases and the J gene lost 2 bases, with 9 bases spanning the gap. The germline gives CDR1 MNHEY, CDR2 SVGAGI. The CDR3 sequence is 14 residues long.

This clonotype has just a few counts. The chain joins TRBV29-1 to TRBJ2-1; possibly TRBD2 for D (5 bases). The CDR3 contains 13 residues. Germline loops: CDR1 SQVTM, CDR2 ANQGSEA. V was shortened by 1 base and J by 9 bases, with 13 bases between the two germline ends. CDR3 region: CSVEGGRRSEQFF. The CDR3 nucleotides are TGCAGCGTTGAAGGGGGAAGGAGGAGTGAGCAGTTCTTC.

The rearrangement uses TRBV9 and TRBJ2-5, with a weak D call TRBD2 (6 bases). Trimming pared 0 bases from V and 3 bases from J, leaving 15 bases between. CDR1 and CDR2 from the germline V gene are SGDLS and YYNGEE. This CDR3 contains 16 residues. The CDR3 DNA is TGTGCCAGCAGCGTAGCCGCCCGGGAGCGGGAAGAGACCCAGTACTTC. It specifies CASSVAAREREETQYF.

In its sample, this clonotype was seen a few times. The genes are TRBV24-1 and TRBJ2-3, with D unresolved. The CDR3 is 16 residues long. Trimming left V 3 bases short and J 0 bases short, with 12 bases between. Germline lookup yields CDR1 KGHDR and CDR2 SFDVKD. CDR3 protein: CATSDHGGSSTDTQYF. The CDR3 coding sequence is TGTGCCACCAGTGATCACGGCGGATCGAGCACAGATACGCAGTATTTT.

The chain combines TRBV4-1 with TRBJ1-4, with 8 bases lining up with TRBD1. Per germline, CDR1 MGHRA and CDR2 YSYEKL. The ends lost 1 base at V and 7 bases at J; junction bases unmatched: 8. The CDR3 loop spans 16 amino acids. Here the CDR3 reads CASSQGIPGGGEKLFF. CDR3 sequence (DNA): TGCGCCAGCAGCCAAGGTATCCCAGGGGGCGGTGAAAAACTGTTTTTT.

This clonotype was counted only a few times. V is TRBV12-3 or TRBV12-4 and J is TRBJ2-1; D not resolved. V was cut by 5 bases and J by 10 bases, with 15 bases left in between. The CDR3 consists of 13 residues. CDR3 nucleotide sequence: TGTGCCAGCAGTGAACGACTGCCCCCAGAGCAGTTCTTC. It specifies CASSERLPPEQFF.

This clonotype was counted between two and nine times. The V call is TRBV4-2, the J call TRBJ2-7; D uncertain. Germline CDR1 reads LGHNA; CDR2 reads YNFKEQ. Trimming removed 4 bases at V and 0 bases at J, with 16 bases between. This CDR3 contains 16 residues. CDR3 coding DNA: TGTGCCAGCAGCCGCAGCCCGGAGATCTACTCCTACGAGCAGTACTTC. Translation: CASSRSPEIYSYEQYF.

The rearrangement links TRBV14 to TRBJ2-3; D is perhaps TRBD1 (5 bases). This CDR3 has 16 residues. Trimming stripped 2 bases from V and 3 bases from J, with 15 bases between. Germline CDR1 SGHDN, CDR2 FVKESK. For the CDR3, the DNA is TGTGCCAGCAGCCAATCCCGGACACTCACAACAGATACGCAGTATTTT. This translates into CASSQSRTLTTDTQYF.

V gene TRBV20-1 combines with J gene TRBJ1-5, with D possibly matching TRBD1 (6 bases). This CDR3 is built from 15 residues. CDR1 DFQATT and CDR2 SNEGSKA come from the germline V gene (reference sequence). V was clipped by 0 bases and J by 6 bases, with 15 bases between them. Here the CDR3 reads CSARDLNQGFQPQHF. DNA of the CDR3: TGCAGTGCTAGAGATCTAAATCAGGGGTTTCAGCCCCAGCATTTT.

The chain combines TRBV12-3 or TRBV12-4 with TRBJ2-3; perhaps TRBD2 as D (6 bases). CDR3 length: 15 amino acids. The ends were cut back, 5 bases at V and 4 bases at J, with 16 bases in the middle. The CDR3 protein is CASSRGNRDSDTQYF. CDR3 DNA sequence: TGTGCCAGCAGTCGTGGGAATCGGGACTCAGATACGCAGTATTTT.

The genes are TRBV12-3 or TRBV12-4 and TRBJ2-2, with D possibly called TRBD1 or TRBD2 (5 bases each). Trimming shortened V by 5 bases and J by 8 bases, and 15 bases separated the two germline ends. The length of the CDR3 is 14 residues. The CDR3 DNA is TGTGCCAGCAGTCGGGACGGGACGACGGGGGAGCTGTTTTTT. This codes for CASSRDGTTGELFF.

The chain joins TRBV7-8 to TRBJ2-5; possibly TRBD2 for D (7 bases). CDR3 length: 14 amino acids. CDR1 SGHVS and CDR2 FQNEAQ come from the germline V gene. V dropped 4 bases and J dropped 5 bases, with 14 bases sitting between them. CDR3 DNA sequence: TGTGCCAGCAGCTGGGGGGGGCAGTCGGAGACCCAGTACTTC. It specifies CASSWGGQSETQYF.

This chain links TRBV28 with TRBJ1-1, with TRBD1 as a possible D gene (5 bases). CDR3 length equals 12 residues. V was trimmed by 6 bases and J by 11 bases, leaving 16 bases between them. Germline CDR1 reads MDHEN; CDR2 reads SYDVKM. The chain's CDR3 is CASRQFGTMAFF. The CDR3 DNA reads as TGTGCCAGCAGGCAATTCGGGACGATGGCTTTCTTT.